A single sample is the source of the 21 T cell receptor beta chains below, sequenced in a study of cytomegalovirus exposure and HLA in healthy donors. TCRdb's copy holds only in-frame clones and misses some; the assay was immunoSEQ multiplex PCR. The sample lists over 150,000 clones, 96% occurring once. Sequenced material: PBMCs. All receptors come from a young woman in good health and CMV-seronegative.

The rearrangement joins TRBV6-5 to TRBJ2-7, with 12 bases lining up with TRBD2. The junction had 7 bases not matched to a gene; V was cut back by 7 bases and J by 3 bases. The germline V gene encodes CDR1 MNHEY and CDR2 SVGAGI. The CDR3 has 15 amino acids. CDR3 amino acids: CASMRSLAGGYEQYF. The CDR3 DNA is TGTGCCAGCATGCGGTCACTAGCGGGGGGCTACGAGCAGTACTTC.

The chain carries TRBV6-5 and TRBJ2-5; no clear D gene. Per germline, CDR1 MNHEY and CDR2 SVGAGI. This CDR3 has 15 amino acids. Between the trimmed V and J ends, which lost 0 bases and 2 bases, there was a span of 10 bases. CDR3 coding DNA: TGTGCCAGCAGTTACTCCACCAGGCCGCAAGAGACCCAGTACTTC. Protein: CASSYSTRPQETQYF.

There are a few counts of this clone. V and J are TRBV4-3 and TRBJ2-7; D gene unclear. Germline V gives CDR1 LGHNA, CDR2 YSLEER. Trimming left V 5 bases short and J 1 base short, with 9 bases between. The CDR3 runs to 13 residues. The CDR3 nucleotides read TGCGCCAGCAGCAATGAGGTATCCTACGAGCAGTACTTC. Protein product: CASSNEVSYEQYF.

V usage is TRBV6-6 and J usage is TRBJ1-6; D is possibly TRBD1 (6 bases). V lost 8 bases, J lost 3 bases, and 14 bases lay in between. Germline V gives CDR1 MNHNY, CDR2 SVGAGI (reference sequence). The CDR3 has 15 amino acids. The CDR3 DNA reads TGTGCCAGCCTCACGGGACAAAGCTATAATTCACCCCTCCACTTT. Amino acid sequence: CASLTGQSYNSPLHF.

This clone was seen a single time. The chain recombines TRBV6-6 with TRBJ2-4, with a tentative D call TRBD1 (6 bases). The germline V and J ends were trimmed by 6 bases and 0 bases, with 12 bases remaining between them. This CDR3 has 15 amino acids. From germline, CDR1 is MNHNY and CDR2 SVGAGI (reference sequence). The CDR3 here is CASSATGLAKNIQYF. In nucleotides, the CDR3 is TGTGCCAGCAGCGCTACAGGGTTAGCCAAAAACATTCAGTACTTC.

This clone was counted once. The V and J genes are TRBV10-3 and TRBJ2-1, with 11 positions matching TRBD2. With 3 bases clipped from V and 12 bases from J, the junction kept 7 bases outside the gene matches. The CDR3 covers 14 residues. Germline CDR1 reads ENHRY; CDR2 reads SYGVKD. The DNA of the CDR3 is TGTGCCATCAGTGAAATAGCGGGGGGGCCCGCGCAGTTCTTC. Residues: CAISEIAGGPAQFF.

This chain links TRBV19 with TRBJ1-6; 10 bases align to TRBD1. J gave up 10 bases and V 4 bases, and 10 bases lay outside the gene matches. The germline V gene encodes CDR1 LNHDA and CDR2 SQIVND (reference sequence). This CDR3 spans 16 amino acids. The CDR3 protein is CASSTTGGRRISPLHF. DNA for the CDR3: TGTGCCAGTAGTACGACAGGGGGCAGGAGGATCTCACCCCTCCACTTT.

CDR3 sequence: CASSTLAGALGEQYF. DNA of the CDR3: TGTGCCAGCAGCACACTAGCGGGGGCCTTAGGGGAGCAGTACTTC. The chain combines TRBV7-8 with TRBJ2-7, with 11 positions matching TRBD2. The length of the CDR3 is 15 residues. The germline V gene has CDR1 SGHVS and CDR2 FQNEAQ. Germline trimming cut 5 bases from V and 7 bases from J; bases unmatched to any gene: 10.

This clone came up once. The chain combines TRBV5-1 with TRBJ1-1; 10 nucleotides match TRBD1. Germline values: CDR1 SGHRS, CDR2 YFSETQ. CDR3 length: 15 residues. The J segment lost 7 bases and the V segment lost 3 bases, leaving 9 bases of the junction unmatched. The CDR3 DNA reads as TGCGCCAGCAGCTGGGGACAGGGGATGTCGAGTGAAGCTTTCTTT. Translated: CASSWGQGMSSEAFF.

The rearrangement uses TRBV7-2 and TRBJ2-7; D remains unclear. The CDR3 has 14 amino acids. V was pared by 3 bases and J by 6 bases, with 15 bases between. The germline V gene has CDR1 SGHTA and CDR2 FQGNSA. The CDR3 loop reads CASSLGLTPLEQYF. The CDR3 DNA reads TGTGCCAGCAGCTTGGGCCTGACCCCGCTCGAGCAGTACTTC.

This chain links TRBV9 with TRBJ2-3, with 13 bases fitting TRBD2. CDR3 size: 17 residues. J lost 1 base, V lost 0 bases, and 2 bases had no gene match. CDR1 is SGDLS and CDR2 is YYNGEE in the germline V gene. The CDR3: CASSVVGTSGGTDTQYF. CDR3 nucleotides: TGTGCCAGCAGCGTAGTGGGGACTAGCGGGGGCACAGATACGCAGTATTTT.

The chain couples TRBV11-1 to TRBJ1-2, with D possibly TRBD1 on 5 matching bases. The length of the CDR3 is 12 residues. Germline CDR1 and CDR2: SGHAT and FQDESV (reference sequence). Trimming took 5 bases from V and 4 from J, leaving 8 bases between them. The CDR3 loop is CASSHDSYGYTF. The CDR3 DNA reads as TGTGCCAGCAGCCACGACAGCTATGGCTACACCTTC.

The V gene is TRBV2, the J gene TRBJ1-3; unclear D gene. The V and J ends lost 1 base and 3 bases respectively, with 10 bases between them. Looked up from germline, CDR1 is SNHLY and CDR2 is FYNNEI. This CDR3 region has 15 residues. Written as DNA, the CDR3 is TGTGCCAGCAGTGAAGAGGCGGCATTTGGAAACACCATATATTTT. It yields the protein CASSEEAAFGNTIYF.

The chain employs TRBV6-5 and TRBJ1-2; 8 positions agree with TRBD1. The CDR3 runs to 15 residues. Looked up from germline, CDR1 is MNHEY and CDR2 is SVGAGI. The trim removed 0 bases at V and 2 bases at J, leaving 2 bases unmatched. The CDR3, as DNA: TGTGCCAGCAGTTACTCCCAGGGGGCGAACTATGGCTACACCTTC. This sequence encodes CASSYSQGANYGYTF.

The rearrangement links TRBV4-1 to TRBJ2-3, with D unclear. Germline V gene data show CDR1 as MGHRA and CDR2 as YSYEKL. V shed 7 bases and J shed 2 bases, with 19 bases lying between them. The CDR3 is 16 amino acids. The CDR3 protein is CASTPVGQIHTDTQYF. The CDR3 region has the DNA TGCGCCAGCACGCCGGTTGGGCAGATCCACACAGATACGCAGTATTTT.

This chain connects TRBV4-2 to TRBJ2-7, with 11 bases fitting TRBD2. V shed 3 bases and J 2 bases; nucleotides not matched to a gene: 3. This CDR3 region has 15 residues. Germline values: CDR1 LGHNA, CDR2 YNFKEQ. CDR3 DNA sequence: TGTGCCAGCAGCCACCTAGCGGGGGGACCCTACGAGCAGTACTTC. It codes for CASSHLAGGPYEQYF.

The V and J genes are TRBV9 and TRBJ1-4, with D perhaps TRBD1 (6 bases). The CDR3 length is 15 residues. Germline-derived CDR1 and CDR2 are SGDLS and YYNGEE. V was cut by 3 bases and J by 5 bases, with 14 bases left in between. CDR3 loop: CASSGSGTSNEKLFF. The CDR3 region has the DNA TGTGCCAGCAGCGGATCCGGGACATCAAATGAAAAACTGTTTTTT. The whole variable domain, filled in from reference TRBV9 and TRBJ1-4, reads DSGVTQTPKHLITATGQRVTLRCSPRSGDLSVYWYQQSLDQGLQFLIQYYNGEERAKGNILERFSAQQFPDLHSELNLSSLELGDSALYFCASSGSGTSNEKLFFGSGTQLSVL.

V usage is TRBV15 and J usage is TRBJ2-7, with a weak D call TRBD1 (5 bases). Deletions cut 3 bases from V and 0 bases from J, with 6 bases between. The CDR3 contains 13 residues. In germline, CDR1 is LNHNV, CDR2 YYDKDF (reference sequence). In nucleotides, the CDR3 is TGTGCCACCAGCAGGACAGACTCCTACGAGCAGTACTTC. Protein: CATSRTDSYEQYF. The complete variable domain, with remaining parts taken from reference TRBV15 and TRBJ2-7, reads DAMVIQNPRYQVTQFGKPVTLSCSQTLNHNVMYWYQQKSSQAPKLLFHYYDKDFNNEADTPDNFQSRRPNTSFCFLDIRSPGLGDTAMYLCATSRTDSYEQYFGPGTRLTVT.

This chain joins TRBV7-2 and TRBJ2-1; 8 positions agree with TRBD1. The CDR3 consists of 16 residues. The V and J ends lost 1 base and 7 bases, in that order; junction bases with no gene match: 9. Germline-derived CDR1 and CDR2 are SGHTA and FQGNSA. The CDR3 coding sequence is TGTGCCAGCAGCTTAGTCCGGACAGGGCTACGGAATGAGCAGTTCTTC. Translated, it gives CASSLVRTGLRNEQFF.

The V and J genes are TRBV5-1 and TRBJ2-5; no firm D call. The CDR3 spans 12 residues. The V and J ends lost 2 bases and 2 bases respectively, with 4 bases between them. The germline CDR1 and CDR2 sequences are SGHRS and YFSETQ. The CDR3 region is CASSFQQETQYF. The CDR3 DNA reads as TGCGCCAGCAGCTTCCAACAAGAGACCCAGTACTTC.

CDR3 protein: CASSPGQGMMNTEAFF. CDR3 DNA: TGTGCCAGCAGCCCGGGACAGGGGATGATGAACACTGAAGCTTTCTTT. The genes are TRBV7-9 and TRBJ1-1, with 10 bases lining up with TRBD1. The CDR3 runs to 16 residues. V was pared by 5 bases and J by 0 bases, with 6 bases of the junction left unmatched. Per germline, CDR1 SEHNR and CDR2 FQNEAQ (reference sequence).